What follows are 22 T cell receptor beta chains derived from one specimen sequenced in a study of blood T cell repertoires in COVID-19. Clones were read by immunoSEQ multiplex PCR, and TCRdb kept only the in-frame ones, dropping some. The table has a few hundred thousand clones, more than 85% seen once. Material for sequencing was PBMCs or T cells enriched from blood (not recorded which). Receptors originate from a woman in her sixties who had recovered from COVID-19.

V is TRBV3-1 (or the pseudogene TRBV3-2) and J is TRBJ2-5; a possible D gene is TRBD2 (6 bases). The V end was cut by 6 bases, the J end by 2 bases, with 16 bases between. The CDR3 consists of 15 residues. Germline CDR1 LGHDT, CDR2 YNNKEL (reference sequence). The CDR3 sequence is CASSGLRGGQETQYF. In nucleotides, the CDR3 is TGTGCCAGCAGTGGACTAAGGGGTGGTCAAGAGACCCAGTACTTC.

This chain links TRBV4-2 with TRBJ2-3; 10 nucleotides agree with TRBD2. Germline CDR1 LGHNA, CDR2 YNFKEQ. The CDR3 has 16 amino acids. V lost 4 bases and J lost 6; bases outside the gene matches: 10. The CDR3: CASSLGLAVQGDTQYF. The CDR3 DNA follows: TGTGCCAGCAGCCTAGGACTAGCGGTACAGGGGGATACGCAGTATTTT.

J is TRBJ2-3 and V is TRBV5-1, with a weak D call TRBD2 (7 bases). Germline V lookup: CDR1 SGHRS, CDR2 YFSETQ. The CDR3 runs 13 residues. The V end was cut by 4 bases, the J end by 5 bases, with 11 bases between. CDR3 region: CASSGGALDTQYF. The CDR3 bases are TGCGCCAGCAGCGGGGGGGCCTTAGATACGCAGTATTTT.

The rearrangement joins TRBV9 to TRBJ1-4, with D perhaps TRBD1 (6 bases). V was shortened by 4 bases and J by 5 bases, with 18 bases between the two germline ends. The CDR3 covers 16 residues. Germline CDR1 and CDR2: SGDLS and YYNGEE. Written as DNA, the CDR3 is TGTGCCAGCAGCCGTGCTCAAGGGGGAAGAAATGAAAAACTGTTTTTT. It yields the protein CASSRAQGGRNEKLFF.

This chain links TRBV6-5 with TRBJ1-4; D remains ambiguous. V was clipped by 6 bases and J by 7 bases, with 9 bases between them. Looked up from germline, CDR1 is MNHEY and CDR2 is SVGAGI. This CDR3 has 12 residues. The CDR3 nucleotides are TGTGCCAGCAGCCGAGAGGGTGAAAAACTGTTTTTT. It specifies CASSREGEKLFF.

The chain combines TRBV19 with TRBJ1-4; 7 bases fit TRBD1. Germline V gene data show CDR1 as LNHDA and CDR2 as SQIVND (reference sequence). The V and J ends lost 5 bases and 0 bases, in that order; junction bases with no gene match: 9. The length of the CDR3 is 17 residues. The chain's CDR3 is CASSPRDSATTNEKLFF. In nucleotides, the CDR3 is TGTGCCAGTAGTCCCCGGGACAGTGCTACAACTAATGAAAAACTGTTTTTT.

The chain combines TRBV3-1 (or the pseudogene TRBV3-2) with TRBJ1-1; D not resolved. The CDR3 runs to 14 residues. The germline V and J ends were trimmed by 2 bases and 5 bases, with 12 bases remaining between them. The V gene's germline CDR1 is LGHDT and CDR2 YNNKEL (reference sequence). For the CDR3, the DNA is TGTGCCAGCAGCCAACTAGGGAGGAGGACTGAAGCTTTCTTT. Its protein is CASSQLGRRTEAFF.

The chain uses TRBV24-1 and TRBJ2-2; D might be TRBD1 (5 bases). The CDR3 is 17 amino acids. Trimming left V 2 bases short and J 0 bases short, with 12 bases between. In germline, CDR1 is KGHDR, CDR2 SFDVKD. The CDR3 region has the DNA TGTGCCACCAGTGATTCGACAGTATACCCGAACACCGGGGAGCTGTTTTTT. The encoded protein is CATSDSTVYPNTGELFF.

For this clone: This specimen includes other DNA sequences encoding the same CDR3. The CDR3 coding sequence is TGTGCCAGCTCAGGGCAGGGGAATTCACCCCTCCACTTT. Protein product: CASSGQGNSPLHF. V is TRBV18 and J is TRBJ1-6; weak D call: TRBD1 (6 bases). Germline-derived CDR1 and CDR2 are KGHSH and LQKENI. V gave up 5 bases and J gave up 7 bases, with 9 bases separating them. The CDR3 extends over 13 amino acids.

The chain combines TRBV6-1 with TRBJ2-3, with D possibly being TRBD1 (7 bases). CDR1 and CDR2 from the germline V gene are MNHNS and SASEGT. V was pared by 2 bases and J by 4 bases, with 10 bases between. The CDR3 contains 14 residues. CDR3 amino acids: CASSEQGGADTQYF. CDR3 coding DNA: TGTGCCAGCAGTGAACAGGGGGGCGCAGATACGCAGTATTTT.

This sequence joins TRBV24-1 and TRBJ1-2; D is unclear. This CDR3 is built from 13 residues. Germline-derived CDR1 and CDR2 are KGHDR and SFDVKD. The ends were cut back, 4 bases at V and 4 bases at J, with 9 bases in the middle. CDR3: CATSDVAGYGYTF. The CDR3 DNA reads as TGTGCCACCAGTGACGTCGCCGGCTATGGCTACACCTTC.

This clone appeared a single time. The conserved phenylalanine or tryptophan normally closing the CDR3 is absent here, so this likely arose from a read error. Because the CDR3's place on the DNA is in doubt, the DNA is left out and the CDR3 is given as listed by TCRdb. V is TRBV21-1 and J is TRBJ2-7; the DNA was not used to check the table's D call, TRBD1. TRBV21-1 is designated a pseudogene. Including both end residues, the CDR3 is 8 amino acids long. CDR3 amino acids: CASSKTDI.

The J gene is TRBJ1-5, the V gene TRBV12-3 or TRBV12-4; D unclear. The V gene lost 8 bases and the J gene lost 7 bases, with 15 bases spanning the gap. The CDR3 loop spans 13 amino acids. CDR3 loop: CASSRAIWQPQHF. In DNA form, the CDR3 reads TGTGCCAGCTCGAGGGCCATCTGGCAGCCCCAGCATTTT.

The rearrangement links TRBV28 to TRBJ1-1; 8 positions agree with TRBD1. Trimming took 2 bases from V and 4 from J; bases not matched to a gene: 3. The CDR3 has 14 amino acids. Per germline, CDR1 MDHEN and CDR2 SYDVKM. The DNA for the CDR3 is TGTGCCAGCAGTTTAACAGGGGGGATCACTGAAGCTTTCTTT. Translated, it gives CASSLTGGITEAFF.

The CDR3 region has the DNA TGTGCCAGCAGTTCGGACAGGCCGTATTCAGATACGCAGTATTTT. Translated, it gives CASSSDRPYSDTQYF. The chain has TRBV27 and TRBJ2-3; TRBD1 matches 7 bases. The CDR3 has 15 amino acids. The germline V gene has CDR1 MNHEY and CDR2 SMNVEV (reference sequence). V lost 4 bases, J lost 4 bases, and 8 bases stayed unmatched.

This chain joins TRBV11-2 and TRBJ1-2; a possible D gene is TRBD1 (5 bases). There are 17 residues in the CDR3. Trimming stripped 6 bases from V and 0 bases from J, with 20 bases between. The germline V gene has CDR1 SGHAT and CDR2 FQNNGV. The CDR3 protein is CASRRAGRGPANYGYTF. The CDR3 coding sequence is TGTGCCAGCAGACGTGCAGGGAGGGGACCAGCTAACTATGGCTACACCTTC.

V and J are TRBV5-5 and TRBJ1-2; 8 positions agree with TRBD1. Germline CDR1 is SGHKS and CDR2 is YYEKEE (reference sequence). This CDR3 has 14 residues. V shed 3 bases, J shed 6 bases, and the junction held 7 bases outside the gene matches. As DNA, the CDR3 is TGTGCCAGCAGCTCAACTCAGGGGGCGCATGGCTACACCTTC. Residues: CASSSTQGAHGYTF.

The rearrangement uses TRBV28 and TRBJ1-3; a weak D match, TRBD1 (5 bases). There are 13 residues in the CDR3. Germline CDR1 MDHEN, CDR2 SYDVKM. V was shortened by 1 base and J by 4 bases, with 5 bases between the two germline ends. CDR3 in amino acids: CASSLSGGNTIYF. The CDR3 DNA reads TGTGCCAGCAGTTTATCAGGGGGAAACACCATATATTTT.

The V gene is TRBV19, the J gene TRBJ1-3, with D maybe TRBD1 (5 bases). V was shortened by 7 bases and J by 0 bases, with 13 bases between the two germline ends. This CDR3 region has 15 residues. The germline CDR1 and CDR2 sequences are LNHDA and SQIVND (reference sequence). This chain's CDR3 is CASTTGRHSGNTIYF. CDR3 in DNA: TGTGCCAGTACCACAGGCCGCCACTCTGGAAACACCATATATTTT.

The chain recombines TRBV5-1 with TRBJ2-3; 10 bases agree with TRBD1. From germline, CDR1 is SGHRS and CDR2 YFSETQ. CDR3 length equals 15 residues. J lost 1 base, V lost 5 bases, and 4 bases had no gene match. The CDR3 sequence is CASRTTGGGTDTQYF. CDR3 DNA: TGCGCCAGCAGAACGACAGGGGGCGGCACAGATACGCAGTATTTT.

This rearrangement joins TRBV12-3 or TRBV12-4 to TRBJ1-2, with a tentative D call TRBD1 (6 bases). The CDR3 contains 13 residues. V was shortened by 1 base and J by 8 bases, with 11 bases between the two germline ends. CDR3 residues: CASSLVAGAGYTF. The CDR3, as DNA: TGTGCCAGCAGTTTAGTGGCGGGGGCCGGCTACACCTTC.

Regarding this clone: Since no conserved phenylalanine or tryptophan closes the CDR3, a read error is the likely cause. It is unclear where the CDR3 begins or ends on the DNA, so no DNA is shown, and the CDR3 is as TCRdb lists it. The chain combines TRBV10-1 with TRBJ1-6; TRBD1 is the table's D call, not checked against the DNA. Germline V lookup: CDR1 WNHNN, CDR2 SYGVQD (reference sequence). Both ends counted, the CDR3 spans 15 residues. The chain's CDR3 is CATEYRGPYFLSKFA.